Listed below are T cell receptor beta chains from one sample, sequenced in a study of T cell changes during pregnancy in multiple sclerosis. Profiling relied on immunoSEQ multiplex PCR, and the TCRdb table lists in-frame clones only, not all of them. The repertoire consists of around 66,000 clones, with 91% occurring once and the leading ten covering roughly 1.4%. The sample in question was peripheral blood, obtained after pregnancy. These receptors were collected from a female donor in good health, enrolled as a control in a pregnancy study. Both conserved end residues are part of each CDR3. Each record gives: CDR3 protein, CDR3 DNA, D gene, V gene, J gene, clone size. The D gene is left open where the match is weak. Some rows have no size entry. The others give once, few or many, or a class for an expanded clone.

CASSLGGGRNNQPQHF,TGTGCCAGCAGCTTAGGGGGAGGACGGAACAATCAGCCCCAGCATTTT,NA,TRBV7-8,TRBJ1-5,once
CASSYGGGLYGYTF,TGTGCCAGCAGTTATGGGGGAGGGCTCTATGGCTACACCTTC,NA,TRBV6-5,TRBJ1-2,NA
CASSAYSARGELFF,TGTGCCAGCAGCGCCTACTCGGCCAGGGGGGAGCTGTTTTTT,NA,TRBV9,TRBJ2-2,NA
CASSSGRGSLTTEAFF,TGCGCCAGCAGCTCGGGTCGTGGCAGCCTCACCACTGAAGCTTTCTTT,NA,TRBV5-1,TRBJ1-1,NA
CASSVGRSIDTQYF,TGTGCCAGCAGCGTAGGGAGAAGCATAGATACGCAGTATTTT,NA,TRBV9,TRBJ2-3,NA
CASSPGQINTEAFF,TGTGCCAGCTCACCGGGACAAATTAACACTGAAGCTTTCTTT,NA,TRBV18,TRBJ1-1,NA
CASSRKEGVPEAFF,TGTGCCAGCAGTCGAAAGGAAGGGGTGCCTGAAGCTTTCTTT,NA,TRBV7-2,TRBJ1-1,NA
CASSSDRGRVTEAFF,TGTGCCAGCAGTTCTGACAGGGGGCGCGTCACTGAAGCTTTCTTT,TRBD1,TRBV6-5,TRBJ1-1,NA
CASSLDRDLTEQYF,TGTGCCAGCAGCTTGGACAGGGACCTCACCGAGCAGTACTTC,NA,TRBV5-5,TRBJ2-7,NA
CASSSTLTGNNYGYTF,TGTGCCAGCAGCTCGACGCTGACAGGGAATAACTATGGCTACACCTTC,TRBD1,TRBV5-6,TRBJ1-2,NA
CASSTLGVPFSNYGYTF,TGTGCCAGTAGTACCCTCGGGGTGCCATTTTCTAACTATGGCTACACCTTC,NA,TRBV19,TRBJ1-2,NA
CASSPYRNTEAFF,TGTGCCAGCAGCCCTTACAGGAACACTGAAGCTTTCTTT,NA,TRBV14,TRBJ1-1,NA
CASSQEGNTEAFF,TGTGCCAGCAGCCAGGAGGGGAACACTGAAGCTTTCTTT,NA,TRBV2,TRBJ1-1,NA
CASSLVGTGANVLTF,TGTGCCAGCAGCTTAGTGGGCACTGGGGCCAACGTCCTGACTTTC,NA,TRBV11-3,TRBJ2-6,NA
CASSTPWDRGPDQPQHF,TGTGCCAGTAGTACCCCCTGGGACAGGGGACCTGATCAGCCCCAGCATTTT,TRBD1,TRBV19,TRBJ1-5,NA
CSVPLQGTGELFF,TGCAGCGTTCCTCTACAGGGGACCGGGGAGCTGTTTTTT,TRBD1,TRBV29-1,TRBJ2-2,once
CASSQGPRGETQYF,TGTGCCAGCAGCCAGGGACCCAGGGGGGAGACCCAGTACTTC,TRBD1,TRBV13,TRBJ2-5,NA
CASSPLGQLLNLEHF,TGTGCCAGCTCTCCTCTCGGACAGCTGCTTAATTTGGAGCATTTT,NA,TRBV18,TRBJ1-5,NA
CASSCNTGCSYNEQFF,TGTGCCAGCAGCTGTAATACAGGTTGCTCCTACAATGAGCAGTTCTTC,NA,TRBV21-1,TRBJ2-1,NA
CAISEWWVRAGGPNEQFF,TGTGCCATCAGTGAGTGGTGGGTTCGAGCGGGGGGACCCAATGAGCAGTTCTTC,TRBD2,TRBV10-3,TRBJ2-1,NA
CASGFTTGLNNEQFF,TGCGCCAGCGGATTTACGACAGGGTTGAACAATGAGCAGTTCTTC,TRBD1,TRBV5-1,TRBJ2-1,NA
CASSETSTGNTEAFF,TGTGCCAGCAGTGAAACCAGCACGGGGAACACTGAAGCTTTCTTT,NA,TRBV25-1,TRBJ1-1,NA
CASSYSLANYGYTF,TGTGCCAGCAGTTACTCTTTAGCTAACTATGGCTACACCTTC,NA,TRBV6-5,TRBJ1-2,once
CASSLERTGGMNTEAFF,TGTGCCAGCAGCTTAGAGAGAACAGGGGGCATGAACACTGAAGCTTTCTTT,TRBD1,TRBV11-1,TRBJ1-1,NA
CASSLVSGSDSYGYTF,TGTGCCAGCAGCTTAGTTTCAGGGTCCGATAGTTATGGCTACACCTTC,NA,TRBV7-2,TRBJ1-2,NA
CASKTASYSNQPQHF,TGTGCCAGCAAGACAGCCTCCTATAGCAATCAGCCCCAGCATTTT,NA,TRBV2,TRBJ1-5,NA
CASSSSGGAPDTQYF,TGCGCCAGCAGCTCTAGCGGGGGGGCCCCAGATACGCAGTATTTT,TRBD2,TRBV5-1,TRBJ2-3,NA
CASSPREGLNEKLFF,TGTGCCAGCTCACCCCGTGAGGGACTTAATGAAAAACTGTTTTTT,NA,TRBV18,TRBJ1-4,NA
CAWSVLPPYEQYF,TGTGCCTGGAGTGTACTACCGCCCTACGAGCAGTACTTC,NA,TRBV30,TRBJ2-7,NA
CASQRTGGWSYTF,TGTGCCAGCCAGCGTACAGGGGGGTGGAGCTACACCTTC,TRBD1,TRBV5-4,TRBJ1-2,NA
CASGPTGGEGANVLTF,TGTGCTAGTGGCCCGACAGGGGGAGAAGGGGCCAACGTCCTGACTTTC,TRBD1,TRBV12-5,TRBJ2-6,NA
CASSGNRAYSGNTIYF,TGTGCCAGCAGTGGGAACAGGGCTTACTCTGGAAACACCATATATTTT,NA,TRBV6-1,TRBJ1-3,NA
CASSKDRQPNTEAFF,TGTGCCAGCAGCAAGGACAGGCAACCGAACACTGAAGCTTTCTTT,TRBD1,TRBV5-4,TRBJ1-1,NA
CASSIRQGATTEAFF,TGCGCCAGCAGCATAAGACAGGGGGCGACCACTGAAGCTTTCTTT,TRBD1,TRBV5-1,TRBJ1-1,once
CASCGDRFRTYEQYF,TGTGCCAGCTGCGGGGACAGGTTTCGGACCTACGAGCAGTACTTC,TRBD1,TRBV6-6,TRBJ2-7,NA
CSATQGPHLTF,TGCAGCGCGACACAGGGACCACATCTCACCTTC,NA,TRBV29-1,TRBJ1-2,once
CASSEAPLGTQYF,TGTGCCAGCAGTGAAGCCCCGCTAGGGACCCAGTACTTC,NA,TRBV6-1,TRBJ2-5,once
CSVDTRGTDTQYF,TGCAGCGTTGACACACGGGGCACAGATACGCAGTATTTT,NA,TRBV29-1,TRBJ2-3,few
CASQNAARVSNQPQHF,TGTGCCAGTCAAAATGCGGCGAGGGTATCCAATCAGCCCCAGCATTTT,NA,TRBV19,TRBJ1-5,NA
CASSIFGTGRFPAGETQYF,TGTGCCAGTAGTATTTTCGGGACAGGTCGGTTTCCCGCAGGAGAGACCCAGTACTTC,TRBD1,TRBV19,TRBJ2-5,NA
CASPIVDYNEQFF,TGTGCCAGCCCGATCGTAGACTACAATGAGCAGTTCTTC,NA,TRBV19,TRBJ2-1,NA
CASSPGQGEEKLFF,TGTGCCAGCAGCCCGGGACAGGGGGAAGAAAAACTGTTTTTT,TRBD1,TRBV5-4,TRBJ1-4,NA
CASSVVPDTGETQYF,TGTGCCAGCAGCGTAGTCCCGGACACCGGAGAGACCCAGTACTTC,NA,TRBV9,TRBJ2-5,NA
CASSLTGSYSNQPQHF,TGCGCCAGCAGCTTGACAGGGTCTTATAGCAATCAGCCCCAGCATTTT,NA,TRBV5-1,TRBJ1-5,NA
CASSQDWDISQGYTF,TGCGCCAGCAGCCAAGACTGGGACATCTCTCAGGGCTACACCTTC,NA,TRBV4-3,TRBJ1-2,NA
CASSSSRGTGGEQFF,TGTGCCAGCAGCTCAAGTCGAGGGACTGGGGGTGAGCAGTTCTTC,NA,TRBV7-2,TRBJ2-1,NA
CASSFDRNTEAFF,TGCGCCAGCAGCTTCGACAGGAACACTGAAGCTTTCTTT,NA,TRBV5-1,TRBJ1-1,NA
CASSLAGQGAYEQYF,TGTGCCAGCAGCTTAGCGGGACAGGGGGCTTACGAGCAGTACTTC,TRBD1,TRBV7-6,TRBJ2-7,NA
CASSLGGGSGTQYF,TGTGCCAGCAGCTTAGGCGGGGGGTCGGGTACGCAGTATTTT,TRBD2,TRBV13,TRBJ2-3,NA
CASSQGQGGGYTF,TGTGCCAGCTCACAGGGACAGGGAGGAGGCTACACCTTC,TRBD1,TRBV18,TRBJ1-2,NA
CASSLESGGEGGYTF,TGTGCCAGCAGCTTAGAGTCAGGGGGCGAGGGTGGCTACACCTTC,TRBD1,TRBV7-2,TRBJ1-2,NA
CASSWGLAGGRYNEQFF,TGTGCCAGCAGCTGGGGACTAGCGGGGGGGCGATACAATGAGCAGTTCTTC,TRBD2,TRBV5-6,TRBJ2-1,once
CASSLGDRAGDTEAFF,TGCGCCAGCAGCTTGGGGGACAGGGCCGGGGACACTGAAGCTTTCTTT,TRBD1,TRBV5-1,TRBJ1-1,NA
CASSVVAGGYNEQFF,TGTGCCAGCAGCGTAGTAGCGGGGGGTTACAATGAGCAGTTCTTC,TRBD2,TRBV9,TRBJ2-1,NA
CASSRILAGGSYNEQFF,TGTGCCAGCAGCCGGATCCTAGCGGGGGGGTCCTACAATGAGCAGTTCTTC,TRBD2,TRBV4-2,TRBJ2-1,NA